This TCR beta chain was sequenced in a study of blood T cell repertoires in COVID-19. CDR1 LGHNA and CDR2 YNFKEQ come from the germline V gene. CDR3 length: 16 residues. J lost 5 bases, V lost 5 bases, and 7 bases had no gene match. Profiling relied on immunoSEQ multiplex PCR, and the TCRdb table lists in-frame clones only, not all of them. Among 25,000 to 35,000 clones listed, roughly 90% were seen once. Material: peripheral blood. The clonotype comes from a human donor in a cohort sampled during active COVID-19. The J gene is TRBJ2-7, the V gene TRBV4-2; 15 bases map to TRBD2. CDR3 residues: CASSYGLAGGSDEQYF. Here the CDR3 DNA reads TGTGCCAGCAGCTACGGACTAGCGGGAGGGTCTGACGAGCAGTACTTC.